This TCR beta chain was sequenced for a study of T-cell memory formation after mild COVID-19. Study context: Largely donor-specific sequence clusters came from a couple of donors.

This clonotype was counted a few times. Via MiXCR, TCRdb re-called the 5' RACE reads, giving one row per CDR3 protein. The sample contains 450,000 or so distinct CDR3 sequences, around a quarter of which appear only once. Germline V gene data show CDR1 as MNHEY and CDR2 as SMNVEV (reference sequence). Trimming removed 6 bases at V and 7 bases at J, with 13 bases between. CDR3 size: 13 residues. Sequenced input: PBMCs or a T cell subset sorted from them (not recorded which). The sequence derives from an adult woman who had mild COVID-19 (a few samples of this study predate the infection). Cell type and time point are not known. This chain connects TRBV27 to TRBJ2-1, with a possible D match to TRBD1 (6 bases). The CDR3 DNA is TGTGCCAGCAGGGACAGTATCGCAAATGAGCAGTTCTTC. Protein: CASRDSIANEQFF.